A selection of T cell receptor beta chains follows, all from one sample in a study of shared clonotypes between healthy human individuals. TCRdb's copy holds only in-frame clones and misses some; the assay was immunoSEQ multiplex PCR. The sample carries 2 million to 3 million clones, over 85% recorded once. Sequenced: naive CD4+ T cells from PBMCs. These receptor sequences come from a man aged 18 to 30 in good health. Some clones in this sample may be carry-over from other donors' samples. CDR3s include the opening cysteine and the closing phenylalanine or tryptophan. Fields, in order: CDR3 protein, V gene, J gene.

CAWGLDTGELFF	TRBV30	TRBJ2-2
CASSVDQGTEAFF	TRBV9	TRBJ1-1
CASSAPGPQETQYF	TRBV10-1	TRBJ2-5
CASSLGDMSHNQPQHF	TRBV7-9	TRBJ1-5
CASSQDGTSGSVATQYF	TRBV4-2	TRBJ2-5
CASSLFSDRRYTEAFF	TRBV28	TRBJ1-1
CASSSRLAPTYEQYF	TRBV4-1	TRBJ2-7
CASSWGGRNTGELFF	TRBV5-4	TRBJ2-2
CASSTRTVTMADTQYF	TRBV11-2	TRBJ2-3
CASSLVGLRGANEQFF	TRBV4-1	TRBJ2-1
CASSQLSGTEYTEAFF	TRBV6-6	TRBJ1-1
CASSPRRLLADESYEQYF	TRBV4-1	TRBJ2-7
CASSPMTSGLFGSYNEQFF	TRBV18	TRBJ2-1
CASRRDTLAREYF	TRBV28	TRBJ2-7
CASAGQNNQPQHF	TRBV2	TRBJ1-5
CASSLETVSGNTIYF	TRBV18	TRBJ1-3
CASSYSPGTGGHEQFF	TRBV6-5	TRBJ2-1
CASGPTSNQPQHF	TRBV12-5	TRBJ1-5
CASSTGQWTGELFF	TRBV7-9	TRBJ2-2
CASSLSGGGGNTEAFF	TRBV7-9	TRBJ1-1
CASSPTSGNTGELFF	TRBV2	TRBJ2-2
CASSIGGGRTRNIQYF	TRBV19	TRBJ2-4
CASSLLTGTGDF	TRBV6-5	TRBJ2-7
CASSPAGGTRTDTQYF	TRBV7-9	TRBJ2-3
CASSSRPPDPRGKLFF	TRBV28	TRBJ1-4
CASAEGTGGNTIYF	TRBV5-1	TRBJ1-3
CASSGTGFLFSVGYTF	TRBV28	TRBJ1-2
CASSDQPPGTGANEQFF	TRBV6-1	TRBJ2-1
CASSLATSTGELFF	TRBV28	TRBJ2-2
CASSLARYNEQFF	TRBV7-2	TRBJ2-1
CASSLVPSSYEQYF	TRBV5-1	TRBJ2-7
CASTPHSGRAPYEQYF	TRBV28	TRBJ2-7
CASSLSTYEQYF	TRBV5-1	TRBJ2-7
CASSFLAGDGTDTQYF	TRBV5-1	TRBJ2-3
CASSVGVSGRVGDTQYF	TRBV9	TRBJ2-3
CAISTGLAGGGPYEQYF	TRBV10-3	TRBJ2-7
CASSTSGGSEQYF	TRBV7-9	TRBJ2-7
CASSLAGLVYGEQFF	TRBV18	TRBJ2-1
CASSLSGGRWHF	TRBV28	TRBJ1-5
CASSGTGRTEQFF	TRBV6-4	TRBJ2-1
CASSIDLRQYGGELFF	TRBV19	TRBJ2-2
CASSPGLAEPGEQYF	TRBV6-5	TRBJ2-7
CASSLVAGAQYF	TRBV7-2	TRBJ2-3
CATKQTGRPNEKLFF	TRBV7-2	TRBJ1-4
CASRSANEQYF	TRBV19	TRBJ2-7
CASSLTRDSYEQYF	TRBV27	TRBJ2-7
CASYQTGSYNEQFF	TRBV6-1	TRBJ2-1
CASIGGPSGANVLTF	TRBV19	TRBJ2-6
CASSSPGQGAPAYGYTF	TRBV11-2	TRBJ1-2
CASSLVGAGGYTF	TRBV28	TRBJ1-2
CASWEELFF	TRBV28	TRBJ2-2
CAISDLYGLGEYGYTF	TRBV10-3	TRBJ1-2
CASSTTGTNTGELFF	TRBV5-1	TRBJ2-2